This TCR beta chain was sequenced during a study of glioma-infiltrating T cells after dendritic cell vaccination. This CDR3 is built from 21 residues. V shed 3 bases and J 3 bases; nucleotides not matched to a gene: 20. Germline V lookup: CDR1 MNHEY, CDR2 SMNVEV (reference sequence). Whole-study findings and limits: TCR clonality showed no direct relationship with survival.

For this clone: Its antigen remains unidentified.

Input was roughly 2.2 ug genomic DNA, or all available if less. The primer mix had 60 V beta and 13 J beta primers. Generated by immunoSEQ multiplex PCR, the TCRdb table keeps only in-frame clones and is missing some. In the table there are some 78,000 clones, 85% of which are singletons. The time point was: after dendritic cell vaccination, including at tumor progression/relapse. The receptor comes from a human donor with glioblastoma. Here the sequenced sample was blood, taken after dendritic cell vaccination. This sequence joins TRBV27 and TRBJ1-5, with 10 bases matching TRBD1. This chain's CDR3 is CASSFTGPGQGLMGHNQPQHF. The CDR3 nucleotides are TGTGCCAGCAGTTTTACCGGACCGGGACAGGGGTTGATGGGGCACAATCAGCCCCAGCATTTT.